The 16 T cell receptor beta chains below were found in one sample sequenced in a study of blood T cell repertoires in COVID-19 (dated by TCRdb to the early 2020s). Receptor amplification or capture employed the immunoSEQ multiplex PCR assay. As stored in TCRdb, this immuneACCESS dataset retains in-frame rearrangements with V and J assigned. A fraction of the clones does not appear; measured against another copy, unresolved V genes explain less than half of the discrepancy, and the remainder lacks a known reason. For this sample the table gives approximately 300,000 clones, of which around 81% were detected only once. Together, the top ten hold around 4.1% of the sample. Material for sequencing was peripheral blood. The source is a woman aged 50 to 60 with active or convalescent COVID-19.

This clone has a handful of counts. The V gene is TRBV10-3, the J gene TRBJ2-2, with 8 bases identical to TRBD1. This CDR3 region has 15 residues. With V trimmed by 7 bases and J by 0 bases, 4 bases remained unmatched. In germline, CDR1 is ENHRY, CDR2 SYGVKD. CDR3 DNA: TGTGCCATCAATCGACAGGGGCCGAACACCGGGGAGCTGTTTTTT. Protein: CAINRQGPNTGELFF.

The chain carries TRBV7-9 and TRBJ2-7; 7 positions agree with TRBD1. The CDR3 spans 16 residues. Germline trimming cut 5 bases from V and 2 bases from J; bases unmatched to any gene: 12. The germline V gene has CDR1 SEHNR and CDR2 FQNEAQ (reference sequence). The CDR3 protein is CASSHPQGQLTYEQYF. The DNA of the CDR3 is TGTGCCAGCAGCCACCCACAGGGGCAATTAACCTACGAGCAGTACTTC.

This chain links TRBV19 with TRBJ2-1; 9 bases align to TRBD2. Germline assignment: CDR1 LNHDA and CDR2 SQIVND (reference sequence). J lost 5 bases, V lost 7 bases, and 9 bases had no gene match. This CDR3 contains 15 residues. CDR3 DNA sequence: TGTGCCAGTAACCAGTTTGGCGGGAGGGACAATGAGCAGTTCTTC. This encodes CASNQFGGRDNEQFF.

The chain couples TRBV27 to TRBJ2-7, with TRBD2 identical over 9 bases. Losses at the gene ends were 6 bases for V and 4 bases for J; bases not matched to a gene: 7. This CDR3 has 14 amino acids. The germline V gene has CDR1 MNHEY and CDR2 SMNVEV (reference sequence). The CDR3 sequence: CASRRAGGRYEQYF. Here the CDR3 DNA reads TGTGCCAGCAGAAGAGCGGGAGGACGGTACGAGCAGTACTTC.

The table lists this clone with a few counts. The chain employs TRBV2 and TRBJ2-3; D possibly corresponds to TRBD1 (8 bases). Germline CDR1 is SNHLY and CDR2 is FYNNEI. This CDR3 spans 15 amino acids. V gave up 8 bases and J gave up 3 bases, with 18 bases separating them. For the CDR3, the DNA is TGTGCCAGCCGCTCAGGGGGCGGGAGTACAGATACGCAGTATTTT. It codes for CASRSGGGSTDTQYF.

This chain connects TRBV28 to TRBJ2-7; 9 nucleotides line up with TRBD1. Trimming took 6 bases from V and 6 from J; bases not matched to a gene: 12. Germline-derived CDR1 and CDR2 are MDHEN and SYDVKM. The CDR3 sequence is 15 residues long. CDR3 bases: TGTGCCAGCAGGCCAACCGGGACAGGGAAGTCCGAGCAGTACTTC. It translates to CASRPTGTGKSEQYF.

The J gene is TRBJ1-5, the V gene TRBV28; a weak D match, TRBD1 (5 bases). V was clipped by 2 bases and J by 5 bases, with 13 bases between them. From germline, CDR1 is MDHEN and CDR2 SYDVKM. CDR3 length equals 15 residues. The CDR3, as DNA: TGTGCCAGCAGTTTAAGGGTGGGGGGGTATCAGCCCCAGCATTTT. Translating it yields CASSLRVGGYQPQHF.

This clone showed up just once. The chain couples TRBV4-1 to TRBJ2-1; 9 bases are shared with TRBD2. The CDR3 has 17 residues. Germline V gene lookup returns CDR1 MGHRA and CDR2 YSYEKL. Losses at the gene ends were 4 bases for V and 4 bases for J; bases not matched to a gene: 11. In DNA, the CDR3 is TGCGCCAGCAGCCTTAATGCCGGGACTAGCAGTTACAATGAGCAGTTCTTC. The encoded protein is CASSLNAGTSSYNEQFF.

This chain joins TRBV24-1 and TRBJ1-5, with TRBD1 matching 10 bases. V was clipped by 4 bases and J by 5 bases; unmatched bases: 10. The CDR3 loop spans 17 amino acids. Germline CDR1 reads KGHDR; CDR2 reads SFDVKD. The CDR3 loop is CATSDHPGQGTYQPQHF. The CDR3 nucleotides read TGTGCCACCAGTGACCATCCGGGACAGGGGACTTATCAGCCCCAGCATTTT.

CDR3 sequence reads: CAISDWTGQETQYF. The CDR3 DNA reads TGTGCCATCAGTGATTGGACAGGGCAAGAGACCCAGTACTTC. The chain is built from TRBV10-3 and TRBJ2-5; 8 bases are shared with TRBD1. With 3 bases clipped from V and 2 bases from J, the junction kept 2 bases outside the gene matches. This CDR3 has 14 amino acids. Germline values: CDR1 ENHRY, CDR2 SYGVKD.

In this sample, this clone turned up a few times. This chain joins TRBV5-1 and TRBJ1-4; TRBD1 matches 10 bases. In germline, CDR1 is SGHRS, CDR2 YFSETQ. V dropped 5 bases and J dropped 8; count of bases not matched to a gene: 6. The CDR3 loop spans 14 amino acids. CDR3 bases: TGCGCCAGCAGGAGACAGGGGGCTGAGGAAAAACTGTTTTTT. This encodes CASRRQGAEEKLFF.

The CDR3: CASSQDHRGLYEQYF. CDR3 nucleotides: TGCGCCAGCAGCCAAGATCACAGGGGGCTCTACGAGCAGTACTTC. The chain joins TRBV4-1 to TRBJ2-7; 9 nucleotides agree with TRBD1. Germline V lookup: CDR1 MGHRA, CDR2 YSYEKL. V lost 0 bases and J lost 3; bases outside the gene matches: 3. The CDR3 totals 15 residues.

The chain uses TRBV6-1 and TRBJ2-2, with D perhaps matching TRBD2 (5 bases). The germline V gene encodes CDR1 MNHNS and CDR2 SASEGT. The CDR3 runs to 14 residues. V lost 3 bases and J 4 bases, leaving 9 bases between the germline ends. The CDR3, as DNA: TGTGCCAGCAGTGAGTTGGGGAGCACCGGGGAGCTGTTTTTT. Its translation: CASSELGSTGELFF.

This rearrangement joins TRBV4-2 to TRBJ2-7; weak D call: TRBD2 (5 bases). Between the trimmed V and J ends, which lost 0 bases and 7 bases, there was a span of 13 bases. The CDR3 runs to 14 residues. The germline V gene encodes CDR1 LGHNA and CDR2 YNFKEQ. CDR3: CASSQDRGFGEQYF. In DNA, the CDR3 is TGTGCCAGCAGCCAAGATCGGGGTTTTGGGGAGCAGTACTTC.

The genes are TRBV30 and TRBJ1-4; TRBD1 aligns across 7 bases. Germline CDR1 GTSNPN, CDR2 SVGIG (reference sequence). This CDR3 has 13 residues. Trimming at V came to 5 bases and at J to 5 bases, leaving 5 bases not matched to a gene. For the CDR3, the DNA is TGTGCCTGGGGGGACAGTGGGAATGAAAAACTGTTTTTT. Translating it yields CAWGDSGNEKLFF.

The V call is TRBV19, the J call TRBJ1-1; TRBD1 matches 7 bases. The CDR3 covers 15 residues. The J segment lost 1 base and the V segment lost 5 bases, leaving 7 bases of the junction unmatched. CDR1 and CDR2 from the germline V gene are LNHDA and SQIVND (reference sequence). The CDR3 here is CASSPDREANTEAFF. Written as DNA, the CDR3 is TGTGCCAGTAGTCCCGACAGGGAAGCGAACACTGAAGCTTTCTTT.